The present T cell receptor (beta chain) was sequenced within a study of cytomegalovirus exposure and HLA in healthy donors. It was with 60 Vbeta and 13 Jbeta primers that the PCR ran. Using immunoSEQ multiplex PCR, the repertoire was profiled, and TCRdb retains in-frame clones only, with some absent. Of some 56,000 clones in the sample, 75% to 85% were seen once. The study, taken as a whole, reports: Earlier analysis looked at TCR beta V segments, and most were productive about 90% or about 30% of the time.

With regard to this clone: No antigen is known for it.

CDR1 and CDR2 from the germline V gene are MGHRA and YSYEKL. The germline V and J ends were trimmed by 0 bases and 3 bases, with 12 bases remaining between them. The CDR3 spans 16 residues. This TCR was sampled from a woman between 40 and 50 years old in good health and CMV-seronegative. Sequencing used PBMCs. This chain links TRBV4-1 with TRBJ1-3, with D perhaps matching TRBD1 (5 bases). CDR3 residues: CASSQDRVMSGNTIYF. The CDR3 nucleotides read TGCGCCAGCAGCCAAGACAGGGTTATGAGTGGAAACACCATATATTTT.